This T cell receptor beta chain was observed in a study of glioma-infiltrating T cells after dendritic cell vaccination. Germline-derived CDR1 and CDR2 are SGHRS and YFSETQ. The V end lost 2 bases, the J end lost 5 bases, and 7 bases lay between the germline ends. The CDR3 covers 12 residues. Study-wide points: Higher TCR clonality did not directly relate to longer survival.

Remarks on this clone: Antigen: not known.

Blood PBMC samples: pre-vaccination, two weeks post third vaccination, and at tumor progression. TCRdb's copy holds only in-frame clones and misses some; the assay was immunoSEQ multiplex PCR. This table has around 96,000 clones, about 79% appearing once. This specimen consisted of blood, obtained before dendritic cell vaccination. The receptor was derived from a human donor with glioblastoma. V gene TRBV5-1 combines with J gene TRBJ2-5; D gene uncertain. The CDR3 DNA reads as TGCGCCAGCAGCTTCAACGGGGAGACCCAGTACTTC. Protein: CASSFNGETQYF.